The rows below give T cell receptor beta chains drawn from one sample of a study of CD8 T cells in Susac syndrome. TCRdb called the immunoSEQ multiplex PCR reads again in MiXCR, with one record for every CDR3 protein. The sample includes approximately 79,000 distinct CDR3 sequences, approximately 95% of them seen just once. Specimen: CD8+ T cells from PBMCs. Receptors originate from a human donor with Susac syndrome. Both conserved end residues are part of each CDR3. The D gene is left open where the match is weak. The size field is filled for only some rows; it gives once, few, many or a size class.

CDR3 DNA: TGCGCCAGCAGCCTGGGGGAACACTCCTATAATTCACCCCTCCACTTT
CDR3 protein: CASSLGEHSYNSPLHF
V gene: TRBV5-1
CDR3 length: 16
J gene: TRBJ1-6
D gene: .
clone size: .

CDR3 DNA: TGTGCCAGCAGCCAAGAGGGGTGGCCTCAGCCCCAGCATTTT
CDR3 protein: CASSQEGWPQPQHF
V gene: TRBV3-1
CDR3 length: 14
J gene: TRBJ1-5
D gene: .
clone size: .

CDR3 DNA: TGTGCCAGCAGCGAGATTGGGGGCCTAGAAGCTTTCTTT
CDR3 protein: CASSEIGGLEAFF
V gene: TRBV2
CDR3 length: 13
J gene: TRBJ1-1
D gene: .
clone size: .

CDR3 DNA: TGTGCCAGCACCCCGGGACTAGCGGAAGGTAATGAGCAGTTCTTC
CDR3 protein: CASTPGLAEGNEQFF
V gene: TRBV12-3/TRBV12-4
CDR3 length: 15
J gene: TRBJ2-1
D gene: TRBD2
clone size: .

CDR3 DNA: TGTGCCAGCAGTGTTGGAAAGGGGGGCGCCACTGAAGCTTTCTTT
CDR3 protein: CASSVGKGGATEAFF
V gene: TRBV2
CDR3 length: 15
J gene: TRBJ1-1
D gene: .
clone size: .

CDR3 DNA: TGCAGCGTTGAAATCAGATCCTATGGCTACACCTTC
CDR3 protein: CSVEIRSYGYTF
V gene: TRBV29-1
CDR3 length: 12
J gene: TRBJ1-2
D gene: .
clone size: .

CDR3 DNA: TGTGCCACCAGCAGGCTCTACAATGAGCAGTTCTTC
CDR3 protein: CATSRLYNEQFF
V gene: TRBV15
CDR3 length: 12
J gene: TRBJ2-1
D gene: .
clone size: .

CDR3 DNA: TGCAGTGCTGTGCGACTCGGCTCCTACGAGCAGTACTTC
CDR3 protein: CSAVRLGSYEQYF
V gene: TRBV20-1
CDR3 length: 13
J gene: TRBJ2-7
D gene: .
clone size: .

CDR3 DNA: TGTGCCAGCAGCTTCTCTAGCGGTACTAGCACAGATACGCAGTATTTT
CDR3 protein: CASSFSSGTSTDTQYF
V gene: TRBV11-2
CDR3 length: 16
J gene: TRBJ2-3
D gene: TRBD2
clone size: .

CDR3 DNA: TGTGCCAGCAGCAGGGGGTTCAGGGAGGTGGTTTACAATGAGCAGTTCTTC
CDR3 protein: CASSRGFREVVYNEQFF
V gene: TRBV11-2
CDR3 length: 17
J gene: TRBJ2-1
D gene: .
clone size: .

CDR3 DNA: TGCAGTGCTAGTAGTAGGGGGCGAGACACTGAAGCTTTCTTT
CDR3 protein: CSASSRGRDTEAFF
V gene: TRBV20-1
CDR3 length: 14
J gene: TRBJ1-1
D gene: TRBD1
clone size: .

CDR3 DNA: TGCAGCGTTGGCACAGAGCCCTATGGCTACACCTTC
CDR3 protein: CSVGTEPYGYTF
V gene: TRBV29-1
CDR3 length: 12
J gene: TRBJ1-2
D gene: .
clone size: .

CDR3 DNA: TGTGCCAGCAGTTCTACCCGGGACTTCTTACCCTACGAGCAGTACTTC
CDR3 protein: CASSSTRDFLPYEQYF
V gene: TRBV5-6
CDR3 length: 16
J gene: TRBJ2-7
D gene: .
clone size: .

CDR3 DNA: TGCAGTGCTAGAGACCAACCGGGACTAGCGGGGCGCACAGATACGCAGTATTTT
CDR3 protein: CSARDQPGLAGRTDTQYF
V gene: TRBV20-1
CDR3 length: 18
J gene: TRBJ2-3
D gene: TRBD2
clone size: .

CDR3 DNA: TGTGCCAGCAGCTTAGCGGGACTCGTATCCTACGAGCAGTACTTC
CDR3 protein: CASSLAGLVSYEQYF
V gene: TRBV7-9
CDR3 length: 15
J gene: TRBJ2-7
D gene: .
clone size: .

CDR3 DNA: TGTGCCAGCAGTGAAAAGGGCGGCTATGGCTACACCTTC
CDR3 protein: CASSEKGGYGYTF
V gene: TRBV25-1
CDR3 length: 13
J gene: TRBJ1-2
D gene: .
clone size: .

CDR3 DNA: TGCAGTGCTAGAGAAGGAGGAGGCACAGATACGCAGTATTTT
CDR3 protein: CSAREGGGTDTQYF
V gene: TRBV20-1
CDR3 length: 14
J gene: TRBJ2-3
D gene: .
clone size: .

CDR3 DNA: TGTGCCAGTAGTTACGGGGGCTATAATAGCAATCAGCCCCAGCATTTT
CDR3 protein: CASSYGGYNSNQPQHF
V gene: TRBV19
CDR3 length: 16
J gene: TRBJ1-5
D gene: .
clone size: .

CDR3 DNA: TGCGCCAGCAGCTTGTTGGGGGGGGGAGCGAATGAGCAGTTCTTC
CDR3 protein: CASSLLGGGANEQFF
V gene: TRBV5-1
CDR3 length: 15
J gene: TRBJ2-1
D gene: TRBD2
clone size: .

CDR3 DNA: TGCGCCAGCAGCATGACCGATTTCTCCTACGAGCAGTACTTC
CDR3 protein: CASSMTDFSYEQYF
V gene: TRBV5-1
CDR3 length: 14
J gene: TRBJ2-7
D gene: .
clone size: few

CDR3 DNA: TGTGCCAGAAAGGTGAAGCGGGAGTGGCCCAGAGAGCAGTACTTC
CDR3 protein: CARKVKREWPREQYF
V gene: TRBV14
CDR3 length: 15
J gene: TRBJ2-7
D gene: TRBD2
clone size: .

CDR3 DNA: TGTGCCAGCAGTTTGCAGGGGGCGAATAATGAGCAGTTCTTC
CDR3 protein: CASSLQGANNEQFF
V gene: TRBV2
CDR3 length: 14
J gene: TRBJ2-1
D gene: TRBD1
clone size: .

CDR3 DNA: TGCGCCAGCAGCCCGGCCGATTACTTTGCGGGACAGGGTCTGTTCGACGGCTACACCTTC
CDR3 protein: CASSPADYFAGQGLFDGYTF
V gene: TRBV5-1
CDR3 length: 20
J gene: TRBJ1-2
D gene: TRBD1
clone size: once

CDR3 DNA: TGCAGTGCTAGAGATTTTCCAGGGGACAGGCCTCTCTACGAGCAGTACTTC
CDR3 protein: CSARDFPGDRPLYEQYF
V gene: TRBV20-1
CDR3 length: 17
J gene: TRBJ2-7
D gene: TRBD1
clone size: .

CDR3 DNA: TGTGCCAGTAGTAGAGGGGGTCCCAATCAGCCCCAGCATTTT
CDR3 protein: CASSRGGPNQPQHF
V gene: TRBV19
CDR3 length: 14
J gene: TRBJ1-5
D gene: .
clone size: .

CDR3 DNA: TGCAGTGCTAGAGCCCCGACAGGGAAACCCTACGAGCAGTACTTC
CDR3 protein: CSARAPTGKPYEQYF
V gene: TRBV20-1
CDR3 length: 15
J gene: TRBJ2-7
D gene: TRBD1
clone size: .

CDR3 DNA: TGCGCCAGCAGCGCGCGGGAGGGCACAGATACGCAGTATTTT
CDR3 protein: CASSAREGTDTQYF
V gene: TRBV4-3
CDR3 length: 14
J gene: TRBJ2-3
D gene: TRBD2
clone size: .

CDR3 DNA: TGTGCCAGCTCACCACCGCAAGGGTATGAAAACACCATATATTTT
CDR3 protein: CASSPPQGYENTIYF
V gene: TRBV18
CDR3 length: 15
J gene: TRBJ1-3
D gene: .
clone size: .

CDR3 DNA: TGTGCCACCAGCAGAGATAGGGGACTCCTCACCGGGGAGCTGTTTTTT
CDR3 protein: CATSRDRGLLTGELFF
V gene: TRBV15
CDR3 length: 16
J gene: TRBJ2-2
D gene: .
clone size: .

CDR3 DNA: TGTGCCAGTAGTATACTAGCGGGGCCCTTTTACGAGCAGTACTTC
CDR3 protein: CASSILAGPFYEQYF
V gene: TRBV19
CDR3 length: 15
J gene: TRBJ2-7
D gene: TRBD2
clone size: .

CDR3 DNA: TGTGCCAGCAGTTACTCGGGCGGGAGGGGAGGGTACGAGCAGTACTTC
CDR3 protein: CASSYSGGRGGYEQYF
V gene: TRBV6-5
CDR3 length: 16
J gene: TRBJ2-7
D gene: TRBD2
clone size: .

CDR3 DNA: TGTGCCAGCTCCCCTGGGACTAGCGCAGCCTACGAGCAGTACTTC
CDR3 protein: CASSPGTSAAYEQYF
V gene: TRBV18
CDR3 length: 15
J gene: TRBJ2-7
D gene: TRBD2
clone size: .

CDR3 DNA: TGTGCCAGCAGCTTTTCGGGACGGGGGAATGGTCAGCCCCAGCATTTT
CDR3 protein: CASSFSGRGNGQPQHF
V gene: TRBV7-9
CDR3 length: 16
J gene: TRBJ1-5
D gene: .
clone size: .

CDR3 DNA: TGTGCCAGCACCCCCACAGGGTTCACCGGGGAGCTGTTTTTT
CDR3 protein: CASTPTGFTGELFF
V gene: TRBV12-3/TRBV12-4
CDR3 length: 14
J gene: TRBJ2-2
D gene: .
clone size: .

CDR3 DNA: TGTGCCAGCAGTGAAGCGGTAGGACTCGCTGCCGGGGAGCTGTTTTTT
CDR3 protein: CASSEAVGLAAGELFF
V gene: TRBV6-1
CDR3 length: 16
J gene: TRBJ2-2
D gene: .
clone size: once

CDR3 DNA: TGTGCCAGCAGTTCCCGGGACAGGGGGCTCTATGGCTACACCTTC
CDR3 protein: CASSSRDRGLYGYTF
V gene: TRBV28
CDR3 length: 15
J gene: TRBJ1-2
D gene: TRBD1
clone size: once

CDR3 DNA: TGTGCCAGCAGTTTATCAGAGGGTCGAAGACAGCCCCAGCATTTT
CDR3 protein: CASSLSEGRRQPQHF
V gene: TRBV12-3/TRBV12-4
CDR3 length: 15
J gene: TRBJ1-5
D gene: .
clone size: .

CDR3 DNA: TGTGCCAGTAGTATGACTAGCGGAGAGCAGTACTTC
CDR3 protein: CASSMTSGEQYF
V gene: TRBV19
CDR3 length: 12
J gene: TRBJ2-7
D gene: TRBD2
clone size: .

CDR3 DNA: TGCAGTGCCCCCCTAACCCCCCAAGTGGCGGGTTACCGGAATGAGCAGTTCTTC
CDR3 protein: CSAPLTPQVAGYRNEQFF
V gene: TRBV20-1
CDR3 length: 18
J gene: TRBJ2-1
D gene: .
clone size: .

CDR3 DNA: TGTGCCAGCAGCTTAGCACCGGGACTAGCGGGGGGGAATGAGCAGTTCTTC
CDR3 protein: CASSLAPGLAGGNEQFF
V gene: TRBV7-2
CDR3 length: 17
J gene: TRBJ2-1
D gene: TRBD2
clone size: .

CDR3 DNA: TGCAGTGCCCGGGGGCGAAATTCACCCCTCCACTTT
CDR3 protein: CSARGRNSPLHF
V gene: TRBV20-1
CDR3 length: 12
J gene: TRBJ1-6
D gene: .
clone size: .

CDR3 DNA: TGCGCCAGCACCCAGACGGGGGATAACAGACTTTATGGCTACACCTTC
CDR3 protein: CASTQTGDNRLYGYTF
V gene: TRBV5-1
CDR3 length: 16
J gene: TRBJ1-2
D gene: .
clone size: .

CDR3 DNA: TGTGCCAGCAGCCAAGACCAGTGGGAGGCGGCCGGGGAGCTGTTTTTT
CDR3 protein: CASSQDQWEAAGELFF
V gene: TRBV4-2
CDR3 length: 16
J gene: TRBJ2-2
D gene: .
clone size: .

CDR3 DNA: TGTGCCAGCAGTTACTCGACAGGGGGCTTGGCAGATGGCTACACCTTC
CDR3 protein: CASSYSTGGLADGYTF
V gene: TRBV6-5
CDR3 length: 16
J gene: TRBJ1-2
D gene: TRBD1
clone size: .

CDR3 DNA: TGTGCCAGCACCTCTCGAGGGGGCGCCTATGAGCAGTTCTTC
CDR3 protein: CASTSRGGAYEQFF
V gene: TRBV12-3/TRBV12-4
CDR3 length: 14
J gene: TRBJ2-1
D gene: TRBD1
clone size: .

CDR3 DNA: TGCGCCAGCAGCCCTGGGACTAGCGGGGTCACAGATACGCAGTATTTT
CDR3 protein: CASSPGTSGVTDTQYF
V gene: TRBV5-1
CDR3 length: 16
J gene: TRBJ2-3
D gene: TRBD2
clone size: .

CDR3 DNA: TGTGCCAGCGGCTCTAACGGGGGGAACACTGAAGCTTTCTTT
CDR3 protein: CASGSNGGNTEAFF
V gene: TRBV6-2/TRBV6-3
CDR3 length: 14
J gene: TRBJ1-1
D gene: .
clone size: .

CDR3 DNA: TGCAGTGCGTCGAACAGGGCTGGGACTTCACCCCTCCACTTT
CDR3 protein: CSASNRAGTSPLHF
V gene: TRBV20-1
CDR3 length: 14
J gene: TRBJ1-6
D gene: .
clone size: .

CDR3 DNA: TGTGCCAGCAGCCCAAGACAGGGGATGAACACTGAAGCTTTCTTT
CDR3 protein: CASSPRQGMNTEAFF
V gene: TRBV2
CDR3 length: 15
J gene: TRBJ1-1
D gene: TRBD1
clone size: .

CDR3 DNA: TGTGCCAGCAGCTTAACGTTAGCGGTCTACAATGAGCAGTTCTTC
CDR3 protein: CASSLTLAVYNEQFF
V gene: TRBV7-6
CDR3 length: 15
J gene: TRBJ2-1
D gene: .
clone size: .